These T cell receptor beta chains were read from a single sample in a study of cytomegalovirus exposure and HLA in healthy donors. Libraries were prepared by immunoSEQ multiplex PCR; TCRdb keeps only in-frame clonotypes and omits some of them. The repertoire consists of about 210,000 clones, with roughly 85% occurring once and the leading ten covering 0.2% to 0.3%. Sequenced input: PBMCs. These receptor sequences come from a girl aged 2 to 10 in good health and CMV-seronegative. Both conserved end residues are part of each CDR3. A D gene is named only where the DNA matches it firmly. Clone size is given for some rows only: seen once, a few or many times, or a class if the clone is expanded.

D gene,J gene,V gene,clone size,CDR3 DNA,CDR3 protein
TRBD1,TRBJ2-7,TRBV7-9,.,TGTGCCAGCAGCCTCCGGGACAGGTCAAAAATTTACTTC,CASSLRDRSKIYF
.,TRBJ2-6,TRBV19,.,TGTGCCAGTAGTCATAGAGGGCGGGCTGGGGCCAACGTCCTGACTTTC,CASSHRGRAGANVLTF
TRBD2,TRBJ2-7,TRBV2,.,TGTGCCAGCAGTGGCGAATCTAGCGGGAGAAGGTACTTC,CASSGESSGRRYF
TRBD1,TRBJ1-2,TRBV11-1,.,TGTGCCAGCAGCCCCAGGGACAGGCCCTTCTATGGTTACACCTTC,CASSPRDRPFYGYTF
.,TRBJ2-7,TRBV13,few,TGTGCCAGCAGCTTAGGGACTAGAAGCTACGAGCAGTACTTC,CASSLGTRSYEQYF
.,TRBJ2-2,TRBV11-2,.,TGTGCCAGCAGCACCGGGACACTCTACACCGGGGAGCTGTTTTTT,CASSTGTLYTGELFF
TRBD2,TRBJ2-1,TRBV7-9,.,TGTGCCAGCAGCTTAGGGACTTGGACTAGCGGGAGGAATGAGCAGTTCTTC,CASSLGTWTSGRNEQFF
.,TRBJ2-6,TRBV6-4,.,TGTGCCAGCAGTGGAGGAGGTTTGAGTGGAGCCCGGGTCCTGACTTTC,CASSGGGLSGARVLTF
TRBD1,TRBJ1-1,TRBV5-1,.,TGCGCCAGCAGCCCAAACACCGGACAGGGCACTGAAGCTTTCTTT,CASSPNTGQGTEAFF
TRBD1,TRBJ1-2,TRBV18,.,TGTGCCAGCTCACCAGGACAGGGGGGCTACACCTTC,CASSPGQGGYTF
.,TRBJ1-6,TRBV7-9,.,TGTGCCAGCACGGCAGGCAATTCACCCCTCCACTTT,CASTAGNSPLHF
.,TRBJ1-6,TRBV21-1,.,TGTGCCAGCAGCAAATCCCAGGGTCGGTCACCCCTCCACTTT,CASSKSQGRSPLHF
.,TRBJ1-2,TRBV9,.,TGTGCCAGCAGCGTAGTGGACAGCGGTTATGGCTACACCTTC,CASSVVDSGYGYTF
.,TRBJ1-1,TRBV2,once,TGTGCCAGCCGCCGGGAAGGTGTGGGGAACACTGAAGCTTTCTTT,CASRREGVGNTEAFF
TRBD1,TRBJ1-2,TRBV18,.,TGTGCCAGCTCACCACCTGGGACAGGATATGGCTACACCTTC,CASSPPGTGYGYTF
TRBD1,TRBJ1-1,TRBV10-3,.,TGTGCCATCAGTGAGTGGACAGGGAAGAACACTGAAGCTTTCTTT,CAISEWTGKNTEAFF
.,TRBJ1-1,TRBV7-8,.,TGTGCCAGCAGCTTAGCGCTTGGGGCCACTGAAGCTTTCTTT,CASSLALGATEAFF
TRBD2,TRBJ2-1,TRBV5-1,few,TGCGCCAGCAGCGCGGGAGGGTCCTACAATGAGCAGTTCTTC,CASSAGGSYNEQFF
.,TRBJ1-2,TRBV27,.,TGTGCCAGCAGTCGCCGGGGCGGGGTTAACTATGGCTACACCTTC,CASSRRGGVNYGYTF
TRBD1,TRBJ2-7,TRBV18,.,TGTGCCAGCTCACCGGGACAGGGCCCTTACGAGCAGTACTTC,CASSPGQGPYEQYF
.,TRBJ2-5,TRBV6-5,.,TGTGCCAGCAGTTACGGGAGGCGAGAGACCCAGTACTTC,CASSYGRRETQYF
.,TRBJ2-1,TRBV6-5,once,TGTGCCAGCAGTTACGGCCCTGAGCAGTTCTTC,CASSYGPEQFF
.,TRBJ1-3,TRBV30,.,TGTGCCTGGAGACTCAGGGGCTTCTTAAACACCATATATTTT,CAWRLRGFLNTIYF
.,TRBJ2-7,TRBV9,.,TGTGCCAGCAGCGTAGATTACGGGGTGAAAGAGCAGTACTTC,CASSVDYGVKEQYF
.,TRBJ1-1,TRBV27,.,TGTGCCATCCTAGGACAGCTCACTGAAGCTTTCTTT,CAILGQLTEAFF
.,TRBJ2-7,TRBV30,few,TGTGCCTGGAGACGCGGGAACGAGCAGTACTTC,CAWRRGNEQYF
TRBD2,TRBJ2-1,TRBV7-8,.,TGTGCCAGCAGCGGGCGGACTAGCGGGAGCTACAATGAGCAGTTCTTC,CASSGRTSGSYNEQFF
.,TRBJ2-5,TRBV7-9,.,TGTGCCAGCAGTTTACCCCCAGATCCGGAGACCCAGTACTTC,CASSLPPDPETQYF
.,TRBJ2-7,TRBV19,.,TGTGCCAGTAGTATAGGGGGAGACGAGCAGTACTTC,CASSIGGDEQYF
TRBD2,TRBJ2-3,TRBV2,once,TGTGCCAGCAAGGTAGCGGGGCTCACAGATACGCAGTATTTT,CASKVAGLTDTQYF
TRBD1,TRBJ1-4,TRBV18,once,TGTGCCAGCTCACCTTATGGACAGGGTGAAAAACTGTTTTTT,CASSPYGQGEKLFF
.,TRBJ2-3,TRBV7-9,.,TGTGCCAGCAGCAGACTAGACGGCACAGATACGCAGTATTTT,CASSRLDGTDTQYF
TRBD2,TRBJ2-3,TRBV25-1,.,TGTGCCAGCAGCGGGAAGCGGGAGTTCCGAGATACGCAGTATTTT,CASSGKREFRDTQYF
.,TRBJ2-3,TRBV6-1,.,TGTGCCAGCAGTGACGTTGGCTCAACAGATACGCAGTATTTT,CASSDVGSTDTQYF
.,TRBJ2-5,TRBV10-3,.,TGTGCCATCAGTGAGAGAACAGGGCAAGAGACCCAGTACTTC,CAISERTGQETQYF
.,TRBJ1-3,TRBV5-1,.,TGCGCCAGCAGCATATCAGGGCGGCCTGGAAACACCATATATTTT,CASSISGRPGNTIYF
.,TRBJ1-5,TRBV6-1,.,TGTGCCAGCAGTGAGGTCTCGGGGCAGCCCCAGCATTTT,CASSEVSGQPQHF
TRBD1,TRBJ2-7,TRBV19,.,TGTGCCAGTAGTACCCCGTCGGACAGGTCTAGTCCTATTCCCTTCCACGAGCAGTACTTC,CASSTPSDRSSPIPFHEQYF
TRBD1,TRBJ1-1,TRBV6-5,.,TGTGCCAGCAGCCAGGACAGGGCTACGAACACTGAAGCTTTCTTT,CASSQDRATNTEAFF
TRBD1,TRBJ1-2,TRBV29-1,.,TGCAGCGTTGATTCCACCTTCAGGGGGCGCGACTATGGCTACACCTTC,CSVDSTFRGRDYGYTF
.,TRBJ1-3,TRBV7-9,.,TGTGCCAGCAGCTTACTAGGGAGTGGAAACACCATATATTTT,CASSLLGSGNTIYF
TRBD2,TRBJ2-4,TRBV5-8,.,TGTGCCAGCCCGAAAGTAGCGGGAGCCATAAACATTCAGTACTTC,CASPKVAGAINIQYF
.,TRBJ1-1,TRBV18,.,TGTGCCAGCTCACCACCGGTCGCGGGAGAAGGCACTGAAGCTTTCTTT,CASSPPVAGEGTEAFF
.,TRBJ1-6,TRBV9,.,TGTGCCAGCAGCGGGACTTATAATTCACCCCTCCACTTT,CASSGTYNSPLHF
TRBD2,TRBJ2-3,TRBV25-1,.,TGTGCCGTGACTAGCGGGAGGTACACAGATACGCAGTATTTT,CAVTSGRYTDTQYF
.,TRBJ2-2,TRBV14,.,TGTGCCAGCAGCGTCCGGACTTTAGCCGGGGAGCTGTTTTTT,CASSVRTLAGELFF
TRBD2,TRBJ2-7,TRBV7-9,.,TGTGCCAGCAGCTCGGGGACTAGCGGGGCCAAAAGCTCCTACGAGCAGTACTTC,CASSSGTSGAKSSYEQYF
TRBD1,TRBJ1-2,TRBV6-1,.,TGTGCCAGCAGTCACTTGGGACAGATCTATGGCTACACCTTC,CASSHLGQIYGYTF
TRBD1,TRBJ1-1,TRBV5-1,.,TGCGCCAGCAGCTCTATCCGGGACAGGGGACGAACTGAAGCTTTCTTT,CASSSIRDRGRTEAFF
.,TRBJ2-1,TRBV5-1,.,TGCGCCAGCAGCTTGGAATACTCATCCTACAATGAGCAGTTCTTC,CASSLEYSSYNEQFF
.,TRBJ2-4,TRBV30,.,TGTGCCTGGAGTGGTCGGACTCTCGTAAACATTCAGTACTTC,CAWSGRTLVNIQYF
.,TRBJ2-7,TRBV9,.,TGTGCCAGCAGCGTAGGGATCGGGGATTCCTACGAGCAGTACTTC,CASSVGIGDSYEQYF
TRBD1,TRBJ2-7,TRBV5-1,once,TGCGCCAGCAGCTTGGTAGCAGGGGGCTTTTTCGAGCAGTACTTC,CASSLVAGGFFEQYF
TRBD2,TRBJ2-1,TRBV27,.,TGTGCCAGCAGTTTATTACGTGCGGGAGGCAGGAATGAGCAGTTCTTC,CASSLLRAGGRNEQFF
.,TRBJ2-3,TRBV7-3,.,TGTGCCAGCAGCTTACTCCCGGGACTCCCAGATACGCAGTATTTT,CASSLLPGLPDTQYF